These 24 T cell receptor beta chains were all obtained from the same sample, sequenced in a study of T cell clonotyping in hematopoietic cell transplantation. Described time point: recipient sample about 28 days before transplant, after cytoreduction. Data came from immunoSEQ multiplex PCR; TCRdb stores just in-frame clones and leaves some out. The sample yields 30,000 to 40,000 clones, 85% to 95% seen once. This specimen consisted of peripheral blood mononuclear cells, obtained before stem cell transplant. Source of these receptors: a man aged 40-49 years with chronic myeloid leukemia. Some clones in this sample may be carry-over from other donors' samples.

V gene TRBV15 combines with J gene TRBJ2-7; 11 bases agree with TRBD2. The V and J ends lost 0 bases and 4 bases, in that order; junction bases with no gene match: 5. The germline V gene encodes CDR1 LNHNV and CDR2 YYDKDF (reference sequence). The length of the CDR3 is 16 residues. CDR3 nucleotide sequence: TGTGCCACCAGCAGAGATTTGGCTAGCGGGGGGTACGAGCAGTACTTC. It translates to CATSRDLASGGYEQYF.

This chain links TRBV7-7 with TRBJ2-1; D is unresolved. V lost 1 base, J lost 4 bases, and 5 bases lay in between. CDR3 size: 13 residues. Germline V gene lookup returns CDR1 SSHAT and CDR2 FNYEAQ (reference sequence). CDR3 loop: CASSLDRYNEQFF. The CDR3, as DNA: TGTGCCAGCAGCTTAGACAGATACAATGAGCAGTTCTTC. Drawing the rest from reference TRBV7-7 and TRBJ2-1, the complete variable domain is GAGVSQSPRYKVTKRGQDVTLRCDPISSHATLYWYQQALGQGPEFLTYFNYEAQPDKSGLPSDRFSAERPEGSISTLTIQRTEQRDSAMYRCASSLDRYNEQFFGPGTRLTVL.

Comments on this clone: The conserved phenylalanine or tryptophan is not found at the CDR3 terminus, so this likely reflects a read error. J is TRBJ1-1 and V is TRBV29-1, with D perhaps TRBD1 (6 bases). The CDR3 sequence is 14 residues long. V lost 1 base and J 0 bases, leaving 9 bases between the germline ends. CDR1 and CDR2 from the germline V gene are SQVTM and ANQGSEA. CDR3 sequence reads: CSVEGGAVNTEAFL. The CDR3 DNA reads TGCAGCGTTGAAGGGGGGGCAGTGAACACTGAAGCTTTCCTT.

The genes are TRBV11-2 and TRBJ2-3, with D unclear. The ends were cut back, 4 bases at V and 5 bases at J, with 7 bases in the middle. CDR3 length: 12 residues. Germline V gene data show CDR1 as SGHAT and CDR2 as FQNNGV. CDR3 sequence reads: CASSSSLDTQYF. DNA for the CDR3: TGTGCCAGCAGCTCGAGCCTAGATACGCAGTATTTT.

J is TRBJ1-1 and V is TRBV27, with D unclear. Per germline, CDR1 MNHEY and CDR2 SMNVEV (reference sequence). V was pared by 11 bases and J by 1 base, with 14 bases between. CDR3 length: 13 amino acids. DNA for the CDR3: TGTGCCTCCTCAACCCAGGCGAACACTGAAGCTTTCTTT. This sequence encodes CASSTQANTEAFF.

This CDR3 is CASSVLSGGAAGELFF. The CDR3, as DNA: TGTGCCAGCAGTGTTCTTAGCGGGGGGGCCGCCGGGGAGCTGTTTTTT. The chain combines TRBV6-1 with TRBJ2-2, with TRBD2 matching 11 bases. Germline V gives CDR1 MNHNS, CDR2 SASEGT. V was pared by 4 bases and J by 6 bases, with 7 bases of the junction left unmatched. This CDR3 region has 16 residues.

This clone was observed a single time. The chain employs TRBV11-3 and TRBJ1-5, with unresolved D. The CDR3 sequence is 13 residues long. Germline CDR1 and CDR2: SGHNT and YENEEA. Trimming left V 5 bases short and J 0 bases short, with 5 bases between. Written as DNA, the CDR3 is TGTGCCAGCAGCCTGACTAGCAATCAGCCCCAGCATTTT. It yields the protein CASSLTSNQPQHF.

The CDR3 sequence is CAWTRGDITTNEKLFF. In DNA, the CDR3 is TGTGCCTGGACCCGGGGGGACATAACAACTAATGAAAAACTGTTTTTT. V usage is TRBV30 and J usage is TRBJ1-4, with TRBD1 as a possible D gene (6 bases). Germline CDR1 GTSNPN, CDR2 SVGIG (reference sequence). With 4 bases removed from V and 0 bases from J, the gap between germline ends came to 15 bases. The CDR3 runs 16 residues. The full variable domain, with the rest looked up from reference TRBV30 and TRBJ1-4, is SQTIHQWPATLVQPVGSPLSLECTVEGTSNPNLYWYRQAAGRGLQLLFYSVGIGQISSEVPQNLSASRPQDRQFILSSKKLLLSDSGFYLCAWTRGDITTNEKLFFGSGTQLSVL.

V is TRBV7-3 and J is TRBJ1-2, with 8 bases matching TRBD1. The V gene end was trimmed by 5 bases and the J gene end by 6 bases; junction bases not matched to a gene: 8. CDR1 is SGHTA, CDR2 FQGTGA, per germline. This CDR3 has 14 amino acids. CDR3 amino acids: CASSADRGGDGYTF. The CDR3 DNA follows: TGTGCCAGCAGCGCCGACAGGGGAGGAGATGGCTACACCTTC.

V gene TRBV7-2 combines with J gene TRBJ2-5; 9 positions match TRBD2. Germline assignment: CDR1 SGHTA and CDR2 FQGNSA. The V gene end was trimmed by 10 bases and the J gene end by 14 bases; junction bases not matched to a gene: 17. CDR3 length equals 13 residues. The CDR3 loop reads CATSGGGGAVLYF. The CDR3 nucleotides are TGTGCCACCTCCGGTGGCGGGGGGGCAGTCCTCTACTTC.

V gene TRBV6-1 combines with J gene TRBJ2-5; D not resolved. Germline lookup yields CDR1 MNHNS and CDR2 SASEGT. Trimming took off 5 bases at V and 3 bases at J, with 7 bases between the two ends. The CDR3 is 12 residues long. This chain's CDR3 is CASSPSEETQYF. CDR3 DNA sequence: TGTGCCAGCAGTCCTTCGGAAGAGACCCAGTACTTC.

The chain recombines TRBV7-2 with TRBJ2-5; possible D gene TRBD1, 6 bases. Per germline, CDR1 SGHTA and CDR2 FQGNSA. V was shortened by 1 base and J by 6 bases, with 9 bases between the two germline ends. CDR3 length: 13 amino acids. Written as DNA, the CDR3 is TGTGCCAGCAGCTTAGACAGGGAGAAGACCCAGTACTTC. Translated, it gives CASSLDREKTQYF. The whole variable domain, remainder taken from reference TRBV7-2 and TRBJ2-5, is GAGVSQSPSNKVTEKGKDVELRCDPISGHTALYWYRQSLGQGLEFLIYFQGNSAPDKSGLPSDRFSAERTGGSVSTLTIQRTQQEDSAVYLCASSLDREKTQYFGPGTRLLVL.

The chain links TRBV7-8 to TRBJ2-3; D may match TRBD1 or TRBD2 (5 bases each). The CDR3 sequence is 16 residues long. Germline CDR1 and CDR2: SGHVS and FQNEAQ. V lost 2 bases and J 4 bases, leaving 16 bases between the germline ends. CDR3 amino acids: CASSLSPEGLADTQYF. The CDR3 DNA is TGTGCCAGCAGCTTATCTCCCGAGGGGTTGGCAGATACGCAGTATTTT.

This clone was detected only a few times. The chain uses TRBV14 and TRBJ1-4; no firm D call. Per the germline V gene, CDR1 is SGHDN and CDR2 is FVKESK. The CDR3 sequence is 14 residues long. Trimming pared 5 bases from V and 4 bases from J, leaving 11 bases between. The CDR3 DNA sequence: TGTGCCAGCAGCTCCGGGTTTCTTAATGAAAAACTGTTTTTT. Amino acids: CASSSGFLNEKLFF.

The rearrangement links TRBV29-1 to TRBJ1-1, with 8 bases fitting TRBD1. V shed 4 bases, J shed 7 bases, and the junction held 8 bases outside the gene matches. Germline V gene sequence: CDR1 SQVTM, CDR2 ANQGSEA. The CDR3 spans 13 residues. The chain's CDR3 is CSVGQGAGFEAFF. DNA of the CDR3: TGCAGCGTTGGGCAGGGGGCAGGGTTTGAAGCTTTCTTT.

The V gene is TRBV5-6, the J gene TRBJ2-7; 8 bases align to TRBD1. The V and J ends lost 4 bases and 4 bases, in that order; junction bases with no gene match: 7. The CDR3 covers 14 residues. Germline V gives CDR1 SGHDT, CDR2 YYEEEE. CDR3 bases: TGTGCCAGCAGCGCTTACAGGGGGGTATACGAGCAGTACTTC. It translates to CASSAYRGVYEQYF.

The chain couples TRBV28 to TRBJ2-3; D tentatively reads TRBD1 or TRBD2 (5 bases each). Trimming pared 4 bases from V and 0 bases from J, leaving 5 bases between. CDR3 size: 13 residues. The germline CDR1 and CDR2 sequences are MDHEN and SYDVKM. The CDR3 sequence: CASSWGSTDTQYF. Here the CDR3 DNA reads TGTGCCAGCAGTTGGGGGAGCACAGATACGCAGTATTTT. The full variable domain, rest sourced from reference TRBV28 and TRBJ2-3, is DVKVTQSSRYLVKRTGEKVFLECVQDMDHENMFWYRQDPGLGLRLIYFSYDVKMKEKGDIPEGYSVSREKKERFSLILESASTNQTSMYLCASSWGSTDTQYFGPGTRLTVL.

The genes are TRBV6-1 and TRBJ1-5, with D uncertain. Germline CDR1 MNHNS, CDR2 SASEGT. Trimming left V 5 bases short and J 4 bases short, with 9 bases between. The CDR3 totals 13 residues. In nucleotides, the CDR3 is TGTGCCAGCAGTATGGGCCAAAATCAGCCCCAGCATTTT. Protein sequence: CASSMGQNQPQHF.

This chain links TRBV5-1 with TRBJ1-4, with D hard to call. Germline CDR1 and CDR2: SGHRS and YFSETQ. Trimming pared 2 bases from V and 3 bases from J, leaving 11 bases between. This CDR3 has 15 amino acids. The CDR3 nucleotides are TGCGCCAGCAGCTTCGCACAGCGACCTAATGAAAAACTGTTTTTT. Protein: CASSFAQRPNEKLFF.

The V and J genes are TRBV9 and TRBJ2-2; a weak D match, TRBD2 (5 bases). The germline CDR1 and CDR2 sequences are SGDLS and YYNGEE. This CDR3 has 15 residues. Trimming took off 4 bases at V and 4 bases at J, with 14 bases between the two ends. In nucleotides, the CDR3 is TGTGCCAGCAGCATGAGGGTGGGGAGCACCGGGGAGCTGTTTTTT. It translates to CASSMRVGSTGELFF.

The chain is built from TRBV30 and TRBJ1-2; no firm D call. Trimming pared 0 bases from V and 8 bases from J, leaving 13 bases between. The CDR3 extends over 13 amino acids. Germline values: CDR1 GTSNPN, CDR2 SVGIG (reference sequence). The CDR3 sequence: CAWSVPRRMGYTF. The CDR3 DNA follows: TGTGCCTGGAGTGTACCACGGCGGATGGGCTACACCTTC.

The table lists this clone with a count of one. This chain uses TRBV5-5 with TRBJ1-1; D not certain. Looked up from germline, CDR1 is SGHKS and CDR2 is YYEKEE (reference sequence). This CDR3 is 17 amino acids long. The V end lost 0 bases, the J end lost 0 bases, and 15 bases lay between the germline ends. CDR3: CASSLVELTALNTEAFF. As DNA, the CDR3 is TGTGCCAGCAGCTTGGTGGAGTTGACGGCCTTGAACACTGAAGCTTTCTTT.

This CDR3 reads CAWSVQGNQPQHF. Here the CDR3 DNA reads TGTGCCTGGAGTGTACAGGGAAATCAGCCCCAGCATTTT. The genes are TRBV30 and TRBJ1-5; maybe TRBD1 (6 bases). V was trimmed by 0 bases and J by 4 bases, leaving 7 bases between them. CDR3 length: 13 amino acids. Germline values: CDR1 GTSNPN, CDR2 SVGIG (reference sequence).

The chain couples TRBV6-1 to TRBJ1-6; D is possibly TRBD1 (6 bases). Germline V gives CDR1 MNHNS, CDR2 SASEGT. The CDR3 is 15 amino acids. Trimming removed 5 bases from V and 1 base from J, with 9 bases in between. This CDR3 is CASSKDRSYNSPLHF. CDR3 bases: TGTGCCAGCAGTAAGGACAGATCCTATAATTCACCCCTCCACTTT.